Listed here are 16 T cell receptor beta chains from one sample, sequenced in a study of cytomegalovirus exposure and HLA in healthy donors. In the PCR, 60 Vbeta and 13 Jbeta primers were used. Assay used: immunoSEQ multiplex PCR; TCRdb lists only in-frame clones, some missing. The table records 150,000 to 200,000 clones, nearly 70% of them present only once. The sample taken for sequencing was PBMCs. Receptors originate from a man aged 25-45 years in good health and CMV-seropositive.

A few counts support this clone. The rearrangement links TRBV30 to TRBJ2-5, with unresolved D. V dropped 0 bases and J dropped 3 bases, with 11 bases sitting between them. Germline V gene data show CDR1 as GTSNPN and CDR2 as SVGIG (reference sequence). The CDR3 consists of 14 residues. DNA of the CDR3: TGTGCCTGGAGTGTTAGCAATCGAGAAGAGACCCAGTACTTC. This gives the protein CAWSVSNREETQYF.

The J gene is TRBJ2-2, the V gene TRBV7-9; 8 bases match TRBD2. The germline CDR1 and CDR2 sequences are SEHNR and FQNEAQ (reference sequence). CDR3 length equals 17 residues. After removal of 1 base from V and 5 bases from J, the junction contained 9 bases not matched to a gene. The CDR3 DNA sequence: TGTGCCAGCAGCTTAGGGGGGGTCAGACTAGCGACCGGGGAGCTGTTTTTT. As protein: CASSLGGVRLATGELFF.

The chain recombines TRBV30 with TRBJ2-1; 13 nucleotides line up with TRBD2. There are 19 residues in the CDR3. Per germline, CDR1 GTSNPN and CDR2 SVGIG (reference sequence). With V trimmed by 8 bases and J by 2 bases, 18 bases remained unmatched. For the CDR3, the DNA is TGTGCCGCTTCGGCGCTTACTAGCGGGAGGGCCGGGACCTACAATGAGCAGTTCTTC. This translates into CAASALTSGRAGTYNEQFF.

V and J are TRBV9 and TRBJ2-6, with D maybe TRBD1 (5 bases). With 3 bases removed from V and 4 bases from J, the gap between germline ends came to 20 bases. Germline CDR1 SGDLS, CDR2 YYNGEE. The CDR3 covers 18 residues. The CDR3 spells CASSAMSAQAYGANVLTF. CDR3 DNA sequence: TGTGCCAGCAGCGCCATGTCAGCACAGGCTTACGGGGCCAACGTCCTGACTTTC. The variable domain in full, with the rest retrieved from reference TRBV9 and TRBJ2-6, is DSGVTQTPKHLITATGQRVTLRCSPRSGDLSVYWYQQSLDQGLQFLIQYYNGEERAKGNILERFSAQQFPDLHSELNLSSLELGDSALYFCASSAMSAQAYGANVLTFGAGSRLTVL.

The gene calls are TRBV9 and TRBJ2-5; 9 bases match TRBD2. V trimming: 3 bases; J trimming: 11 bases; junction bases outside the gene matches: 14. This CDR3 is built from 15 residues. CDR1 is SGDLS and CDR2 is YYNGEE in the germline V gene. CDR3 nucleotide sequence: TGTGCCAGCAGCGCGGGACTAGCCCCGATCCAAGAGCAGTACTTC. Encoded protein: CASSAGLAPIQEQYF. The entire variable domain, with the rest obtained from reference TRBV9 and TRBJ2-5, is as follows: DSGVTQTPKHLITATGQRVTLRCSPRSGDLSVYWYQQSLDQGLQFLIQYYNGEERAKGNILERFSAQQFPDLHSELNLSSLELGDSALYFCASSAGLAPIQEQYFGPGTRLLVL.

The chain uses TRBV27 and TRBJ1-1; 7 bases fit TRBD1. With 5 bases clipped from V and 8 bases from J, the junction kept 14 bases outside the gene matches. There are 15 residues in the CDR3. Germline V gene data show CDR1 as MNHEY and CDR2 as SMNVEV (reference sequence). The CDR3 DNA follows: TGTGCCAGCAGTACATTAGACAGGGTACTTTCGGAAGCTTTCTTT. Translated: CASSTLDRVLSEAFF.

This chain uses TRBV12-5 with TRBJ2-1, with 8 nucleotides matching TRBD2. The trim removed 5 bases at V and 1 base at J, leaving 4 bases unmatched. The CDR3 loop spans 15 amino acids. CDR1 LGHNT and CDR2 FRNRAP come from the germline V gene. CDR3 in amino acids: CASGRSGSSYNEQFF. The CDR3 DNA reads TGTGCTAGTGGTAGAAGCGGGAGTTCCTACAATGAGCAGTTCTTC.

The genes are TRBV30 and TRBJ1-2, with 12 positions matching TRBD1. With 5 bases clipped from V and 8 bases from J, the junction kept 9 bases outside the gene matches. Germline V gene lookup returns CDR1 GTSNPN and CDR2 SVGIG (reference sequence). The CDR3 is 14 residues long. CDR3 amino acids: CAWETGQGAGGYTF. In nucleotides, the CDR3 is TGTGCCTGGGAGACGGGACAGGGGGCAGGGGGCTACACCTTC.

The rearrangement uses TRBV13 and TRBJ2-7; weak D call: TRBD2 (6 bases). Germline V CDR1 and CDR2: PRHDT, FYEKMQ (reference sequence). Trimming removed 5 bases at V and 2 bases at J, with 16 bases between. This CDR3 spans 15 amino acids. CDR3 region: CASSRQPGETYEQYF. The CDR3 DNA is TGTGCCAGCAGCCGACAGCCGGGGGAAACCTACGAGCAGTACTTC.

This clone was observed a handful of times. V gene TRBV7-9 combines with J gene TRBJ2-7, with 11 bases identical to TRBD2. The CDR3 is 15 amino acids. The germline CDR1 and CDR2 sequences are SEHNR and FQNEAQ (reference sequence). Trimming removed 5 bases from V and 7 bases from J; junction bases left unmatched: 10. The CDR3 DNA reads as TGTGCCAGCAGCCCCGGGACTAGCGGAGGAAGAGAGCAGTACTTC. It translates to CASSPGTSGGREQYF.

This clone was seen a few times. The chain recombines TRBV7-6 with TRBJ2-1; 14 nucleotides agree with TRBD2. Germline loops: CDR1 SGHVS, CDR2 FNYEAQ. CDR3 length: 17 residues. The V and J ends lost 5 bases and 8 bases, in that order; junction bases with no gene match: 11. CDR3 amino acids: CASSRLGLAGVGDEQFF. CDR3 DNA sequence: TGTGCCAGCAGCCGTTTGGGACTAGCGGGAGTTGGCGATGAGCAGTTCTTC.

The chain is built from TRBV5-1 and TRBJ1-1; tentative D call: TRBD1 (6 bases). The CDR3 is made up of 13 amino acids. Trimming stripped 4 bases from V and 6 bases from J, with 13 bases between. Germline V gives CDR1 SGHRS, CDR2 YFSETQ. CDR3 nucleotides: TGCGCCAGCAGCCCAAGGGGGGGCCCTGAAGCTTTCTTT. Its protein is CASSPRGGPEAFF.

This clone occurred once. The rearrangement uses TRBV6-6 and TRBJ1-2; no clear D gene. This CDR3 is built from 16 residues. Germline-derived CDR1 and CDR2 are MNHNY and SVGAGI (reference sequence). V lost 0 bases and J 4 bases, leaving 15 bases between the germline ends. CDR3: CASSYSVSGRSYGYTF. The CDR3, as DNA: TGTGCCAGCAGTTACTCGGTCAGCGGGCGGAGCTATGGCTACACCTTC.

This chain links TRBV5-1 with TRBJ2-1, with a possible D match to TRBD2 (5 bases). CDR1 is SGHRS, CDR2 YFSETQ, per germline. The length of the CDR3 is 13 residues. With 5 bases removed from V and 10 bases from J, the gap between germline ends came to 16 bases. The DNA of the CDR3 is TGCGCCAGCAGTGGAGCGGAGGCGATGGAGCAGTTCTTC. This sequence encodes CASSGAEAMEQFF.

This clone came up once. This chain joins TRBV21-1 and TRBJ1-4; the table calls TRBD1, which could not be checked here. TRBV21-1 is given as a pseudogene. CDR3 length equals 16 residues. The CDR3 nucleotides read TGTGCCAGCAGCCCTTCGACAGAATTTTGCGTTGAAAAACTGTTTTTT. It is translated as CASSPSTEFCVEKLFF.

This clone was detected only a few times. The chain employs TRBV14 and TRBJ2-5; 8 positions match TRBD2. CDR1 is SGHDN and CDR2 is FVKESK in the germline V gene. V was pared by 4 bases and J by 5 bases, with 3 bases of the junction left unmatched. There are 13 residues in the CDR3. CDR3 sequence reads: CASSLRGGETQYF. DNA of the CDR3: TGTGCCAGCAGCCTCCGGGGGGGGGAGACCCAGTACTTC. The full variable domain, its missing parts supplied by reference TRBV14 and TRBJ2-5, is EAGVTQFPSHSVIEKGQTVTLRCDPISGHDNLYWYRRVMGKEIKFLLHFVKESKQDESGMPNNRFLAERTGGTYSTLKVQPAELEDSGVYFCASSLRGGETQYFGPGTRLLVL.